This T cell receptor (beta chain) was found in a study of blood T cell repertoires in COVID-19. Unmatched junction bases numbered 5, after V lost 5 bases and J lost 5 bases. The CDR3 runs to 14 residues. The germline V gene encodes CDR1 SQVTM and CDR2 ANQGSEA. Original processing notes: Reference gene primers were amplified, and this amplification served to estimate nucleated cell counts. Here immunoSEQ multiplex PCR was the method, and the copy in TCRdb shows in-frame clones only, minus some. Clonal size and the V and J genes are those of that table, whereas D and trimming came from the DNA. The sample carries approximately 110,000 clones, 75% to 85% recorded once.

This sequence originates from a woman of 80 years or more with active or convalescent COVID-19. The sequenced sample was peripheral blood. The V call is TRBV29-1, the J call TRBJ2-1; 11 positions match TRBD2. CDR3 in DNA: TGCAGCGTTCTTCGACTAGCGGGGAACAATGAGCAGTTCTTC. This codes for CSVLRLAGNNEQFF.